Sequencing of this T cell receptor (beta chain) was carried out in a study of neoadjuvant nivolumab and ipilimumab in lung cancer. Study context: Patients got nivolumab 3 mg/kg on days 1, 15 and 29; combination added ipilimumab 1 mg/kg day 1. General study findings and limits: Resected-tumor TCR richness correlated positively with pretherapy blood richness. Resected tumors had greater TCR richness and clonality than uninvolved lung. TCR clonality did not significantly correlate with pathologic tumor regression.

Libraries were prepared by immunoSEQ multiplex PCR; TCRdb keeps only in-frame clonotypes and omits some of them. This table has tens of thousands of clones, around nine tenths appearing once. With respect to this clone: Its antigen is undetermined.

V was trimmed by 4 bases and J by 4 bases, leaving 7 bases between them. The CDR3 totals 11 residues. Looked up from germline, CDR1 is GTSNPN and CDR2 is SVGIG (reference sequence). The sequence came from an adult with non-small cell lung cancer. Some clones in this sample may be carry-over from other donors' samples. The chain is built from TRBV30 and TRBJ1-1; D is uncertain. Sequenced here: blood, sampled before neoadjuvant nivolumab, alone or with ipilimumab. CDR3 protein: CAWTPITEAFF. In nucleotides, the CDR3 is TGTGCCTGGACCCCCATCACTGAAGCTTTCTTT.